The present entry profiles one TCR beta chain with its context. The CDR3 has 13 residues. Germline assignment: CDR1 ENHRY and CDR2 SYGVKD. V was cut by 10 bases and J by 0 bases, with 13 bases left in between. TCRdb redid the calling of the 5' RACE reads with MiXCR, one entry per CDR3 protein. Counted here are 1.5 million to 2 million distinct CDR3 sequences, roughly a third occurring once; the ten biggest clones make up more than 0.25%. This record comes from a study of identical twins. The chain uses TRBV10-3 and TRBJ2-7; tentative D call: TRBD1 (6 bases). The specimen sequenced was cord blood. The source of this sequence is a newborn girl in good health. In DNA form, the CDR3 reads TGTGCCACCGTTGGGGGCGGCTCCTACGAGCAGTACTTC. It specifies CATVGGGSYEQYF.